This paragraph covers one T cell receptor (beta chain) sequence. The repertoire was sequenced with immunoSEQ multiplex PCR; TCRdb's copy has only in-frame clones and lacks some. The data hold about 22,000 clones, with roughly two thirds observed a single time. One to two pinch biopsies were taken from the rectum during colonoscopy. Trimming cost V 7 bases and J 6 bases, with 22 bases left between them. Germline CDR1 reads SGHTA; CDR2 reads FQGNSA. The CDR3 totals 16 residues. The source of the sample is a study of pediatric ulcerative colitis. The sequence was obtained from a boy between 5 and 17 years old with severe ulcerative colitis. The J gene is TRBJ1-5, the V gene TRBV7-2; a possible D gene is TRBD1 (6 bases). The source material was gut tissue. The CDR3 DNA is TGTGCCAGCACCCCCACCCAAGGGGGGGCGGGTCAGCCCCAGCATTTT. It yields the protein CASTPTQGGAGQPQHF.